This T cell receptor beta chain was retrieved from a study of T cell clonality in common variable immunodeficiency. The CDR3 is 15 residues long. Losses at the gene ends were 0 bases for V and 3 bases for J; bases not matched to a gene: 5. Germline V lookup: CDR1 DFQATT, CDR2 SNEGSKA (reference sequence). The table lists this clone with many counts. What it binds is not known. Read sequence stops 3 residues before the CDR3 end, and the germline J gene provides the missing end. CVID and control samples used equivalent genomic DNA input. Here immunoSEQ multiplex PCR was the method, and the copy in TCRdb shows in-frame clones only, minus some. In total the sample includes around 57,000 clones, none of them seen once. General study results and limits: Repertoire-complication correlations in CVID were limited by patient heterogeneity.

The sequencing input was peripheral blood mononuclear cells. The receptor was isolated from a person aged 18 to 70 in good health. The V and J genes are TRBV20-1 and TRBJ2-3; 8 bases fit TRBD2. Partial CDR3 DNA: TGCAGTGCTAGAGACAGACTAGCGAGTACAGATACG. It is translated as CSARDRLASTDT. The full CDR3 reads CSARDRLASTDTQYF.